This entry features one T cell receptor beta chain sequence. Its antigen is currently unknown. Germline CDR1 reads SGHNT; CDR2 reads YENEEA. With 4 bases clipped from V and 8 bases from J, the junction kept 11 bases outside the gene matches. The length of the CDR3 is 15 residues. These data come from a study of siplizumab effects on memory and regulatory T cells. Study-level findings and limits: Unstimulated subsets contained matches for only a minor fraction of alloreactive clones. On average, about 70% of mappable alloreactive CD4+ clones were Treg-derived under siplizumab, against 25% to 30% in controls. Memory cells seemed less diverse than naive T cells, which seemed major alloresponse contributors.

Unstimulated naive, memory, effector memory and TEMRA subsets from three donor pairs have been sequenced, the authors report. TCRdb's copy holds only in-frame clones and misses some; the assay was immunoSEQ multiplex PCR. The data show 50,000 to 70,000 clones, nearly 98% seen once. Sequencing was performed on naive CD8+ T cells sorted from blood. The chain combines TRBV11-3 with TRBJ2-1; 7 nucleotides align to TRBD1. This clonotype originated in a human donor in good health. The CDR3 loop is CASSSPSTGLDEQFF. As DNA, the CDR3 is TGTGCCAGCAGCTCCCCCTCGACAGGGTTGGATGAGCAGTTCTTC.